These 4 T cell receptor beta chains originate from one sample sequenced in a study of blood T cells in healthy people across ages. Primers used in a second PCR of roughly 6 to 12 cycles were a sample-barcoded 5' primer and a J-beta primer mix. TCRdb recomputed calls from the 5' RACE reads with MiXCR, one row per CDR3 protein. The sample holds approximately 880,000 distinct CDR3 sequences, 45% to 50% seen once. Sequencing used blood. These receptors all stem from a man aged 30 to 39 in good health.

The rearrangement joins TRBV9 to TRBJ2-3; D is tentatively TRBD1 or TRBD2 (6 bases each). V was shortened by 0 bases and J by 4 bases, with 12 bases between the two germline ends. Germline values: CDR1 SGDLS, CDR2 YYNGEE. The CDR3 consists of 15 residues. For the CDR3, the DNA is TGTGCCAGCAGCGTAGCGGGGGCGCGCGCAGATACGCAGTATTTT. Translated: CASSVAGARADTQYF.

The J gene is TRBJ1-4, the V gene TRBV6-1; 8 positions match TRBD1. Losses at the gene ends were 7 bases for V and 8 bases for J; bases not matched to a gene: 9. Germline values: CDR1 MNHNS, CDR2 SASEGT. The CDR3 length is 14 residues. The DNA for the CDR3 is TGTGCCAGCACCCAGGGGGCGCGAAGAGAAAAACTGTTTTTT. The encoded protein is CASTQGARREKLFF.

This clonotype was seen only a few times. V usage is TRBV9 and J usage is TRBJ2-3, with D possibly TRBD1 on 6 matching bases. Trimming removed 3 bases at V and 8 bases at J, with 19 bases between. The CDR3 sequence is 15 residues long. The germline CDR1 and CDR2 sequences are SGDLS and YYNGEE. The CDR3 reads CASSESGDPLGTQYF. CDR3 nucleotide sequence: TGTGCCAGCAGCGAGTCAGGGGACCCACTGGGTACGCAGTATTTT.

CDR3 in DNA: TGTGCCAGCAGCCAATCTCCAGGGAGCGAGCAGTACTTC. Translated: CASSQSPGSEQYF. J is TRBJ2-7 and V is TRBV14, with D perhaps matching TRBD1 or TRBD2 (5 bases each). The germline CDR1 and CDR2 sequences are SGHDN and FVKESK. The V end was cut by 2 bases, the J end by 6 bases, with 11 bases between. The CDR3 runs 13 residues.